The source of this T cell receptor beta chain is a study of cytomegalovirus exposure and HLA in healthy donors (dated by TCRdb to the late 2010s). Looking at the study overall: In an earlier analysis of roughly 500 of the donors, under 300 Gb of sequence data and 117 million unique TCR beta sequences from about 179 million T cells were reported. In addition to the first cohort of 650 to 800 subjects, a separate validation cohort of approximately 130 different subjects was used. An early release that covered several hundred HLA-typed donors contained around 300 gigabases of sequencing data and 70 million to 100 million unique TCR sequences. The genetic ancestry cluster associated with self-reported Caucasian donors included 81% of the 350 to 500 genotyped donors. To predict cytomegalovirus infection status, the study combined high-throughput TCR immunosequencing, statistical association of individual TCRs with disease status, and machine learning. In the later analysis, no new phenotypic data were used to find candidate immune exposures; instead, reliance was placed on TCR beta sequences and their occurrence across donors. The study aimed to test whether signatures of past pathogen exposure could be identified by cataloging public T cell receptors. The number of typed donors differed by locus: about 620-630 for A, B, C, DRB1 and DQB1; 500 to 550 for DQA1; 606 for DPA1; and some 430 for DPB1. A few DR-DQ haplotypes were handled as single units for association and clustering because linkage in the cohort was strong. Across 300 to 500 genotyped donors of the cohort, an average of approximately 220,000 unique TCR beta nucleotide sequences per donor were sequenced, and approximately 17% of those sequences were non-productive. A later analysis re-examined previously published TCR beta repertoires from 600 to 700 donors and added high-resolution HLA genotyping to investigate patterns of TCR occurrence. Genome-wide SNP genotypes for about three fifths of the roughly 700 donors were used in a later genetic analysis, which treated that subset as a discovery cohort. Every discovery cohort repertoire had been produced on one sequencing platform. Class I and class II HLA loci were covered by the typing at four-digit resolution. In an earlier analysis of around 540 of the donors, high-throughput TCR beta sequencing was used to judge whether each TCR beta V gene segment behaved as functional or pseudogenic. The T cell repertoires of some 670 subjects were profiled by immunosequencing and related to cytomegalovirus serostatus. Donor age, sex, ethnicity and CMV serostatus were compiled together with the repertoire data. On the study overall, not on this receptor specifically: In a later analysis, TCR association rates were found to vary across HLA loci, with the most associated TCRs seen for DRB1 alleles and the fewest for HLA-C alleles. An earlier analysis of roughly 570 of the donors showed that most TCR beta V segments appeared in productive rearrangements either about 87% or about 30% of the time, which broadly matched IMGT annotations. A later analysis reported that several top co-occurrence clusters appeared linked to parvovirus B19, influenza, CMV and Epstein-Barr virus. The only immune exposure information available for the cohort was CMV serostatus. Because counts were too low, roughly 17 rarely observed V segments, including chromosome 9 orphons, were left out of the earlier analysis of 587 of the donors. Correlated functional status among segregating V segments might reflect linkage disequilibrium, but an unknown experimental factor could not be ruled out. In a later analysis, most CMV-associated TCR beta chains were found to appear HLA-restricted, with HLA associations seemingly driven largely by CMV exposure. A later genetic analysis associated a missense DCLRE1C variant with V-gene and J-gene trimming of TCR beta chains, and an independent cohort replicated the association. The study listed over 150 TCR beta chains as associated with cytomegalovirus. A later analysis associated around 16,000 TCR beta sequences with specific HLA alleles at a false discovery rate of 0.05. This cohort had only TCR beta chains sequenced, and the lack of alpha or paired-chain data limited which features could be detected. Three of the identified cytomegalovirus-associated TCR beta chains were confirmed in vitro to be specific for cytomegalovirus antigens. The authors suggested that the approach could potentially be generalized to other disease states and immunological phenotypes. In both the original and validation cohorts, the classifier was reported to diagnose cytomegalovirus status with high specificity and sensitivity. A later genetic analysis reported fewer N-insertions in productive TCRs among donors in an Asian-associated ancestry cluster than the roughly 700-donor mean. A later analysis found that HLA-associated TCR beta chains were more clonally expanded and had lower generation probabilities than equally common non-associated chains. Most TCR sequences were observed very rarely across donors, whereas some public TCRs were present in many individuals. HLA typing was unavailable for some donors at each locus, so association tests used only the typed subset. A further reported finding was that TCR beta sequences accurately predicted the HLA-A and HLA-B alleles for most subjects in the first cohort. Because the 87-base-pair reads could not distinguish some IMGT-functional V segments, including TRBV6-2 and TRBV6-3, those segments were excluded. Strong co-occurrence of HLA alleles, especially DR and DQ, made assigning TCR associations to individual alleles difficult. A cluster of highly shared sequence variants was judged likely to represent a technical artifact of the sequencing pipeline. Roughly uniform sequencing depth across donors was assumed in presence/absence analyses, although this assumption may not hold.

Reading from cysteine to phenylalanine, the CDR3 counts 14 amino acids. Just CDR3 DNA is preserved here, 42 bases in frame from base 1. Relative to germline, V is 10 bases shorter and J is 4 bases shorter, with 19 bases between their ends. CDR1 and CDR2 are read off the germline V gene as MNHEY and SVGAGI. A note on this clone: It lacks a known antigen. No qualities accompany the bases; no much larger clone lies one base away.

The receptor library was made with the immunoSEQ multiplex PCR assay. For the multiplex PCR, a mixture combining 60 forward primers for TCR Vbeta segments and 13 reverse primers for TCR Jbeta segments was used. A multiplex PCR assay on genomic DNA amplified the CDR3 region of rearranged TCR beta genes. The amplified TCR beta libraries were sequenced on the Illumina HiSeq System as 87-base-pair reads. Per the source publication's procedure: A later analysis tallied 70 million to 100 million unique TCR beta chains across the 640 or so repertoires, and about 10 million of those chains were shared by two or more donors. A nearest-neighbor algorithm error-corrected the raw reads and collapsed the reads into unique sequences, merging closely related sequences to remove PCR and sequencing errors. V, D and J gene segments were assigned by aligning CDR3 sequences to IMGT reference sequences. For a sequence to be retained, a match of at least six nucleotides to both a V gene segment and a J gene segment was required. Rearrangements were classified as productive when the CDR3 lacked stop codons and remained in frame with V and J, and all other rearrangements were classified as non-productive. Following IMGT convention, CDR3 was defined as the stretch from the second conserved V-encoded cysteine up to the conserved J-encoded phenylalanine. In an earlier analysis of 500 to 650 of the donors, sequences lacking an unambiguous match to a single V gene segment were excluded. In an earlier analysis of 500 to 750 of the donors, V segments were called functional above 56.7% productive rearrangements and were called segregating when the between-donor standard deviation exceeded 5%. A statistical classification framework was developed to diagnose cytomegalovirus status using the catalog of TCR beta chain sequences. In a later analysis, TCR nucleotide sequences were compared against IMGT/GENE-DB human TR gene sequences so that V and J genes could be assigned. A later analysis assigned CDR3 sequences and most-parsimonious VDJ recombination scenarios with the TCRdist pipeline. In a later analysis, each TCR beta chain was defined by its CDR3 amino acid sequence together with its V-gene family, and reads lacking a unique V-gene family were excluded. A later analysis removed several hundred highly shared, low-generation-probability nucleotide sequences to deal with suspected cross-contamination and a sequencing artifact. In a later analysis, a clonal expansion index was calculated for each public chain from normalized within-repertoire ranks of inferred template counts. In a later analysis, generation probabilities were computed with a VDJ recombination model fitted to out-of-frame rearrangements, and the resulting probabilities were checked against IGoR. Hypergeometric tests were used in a later analysis to score TCR-TCR, TCR-HLA and TCR-CMV co-occurrence, with a repertoire-size bias correction applied to the TCR pairs. False discovery rates were estimated in a later analysis by permuting HLA or CMV assignments 20 times. In a later analysis, co-occurring TCRs were grouped using DBSCAN, with TCRdist sequence similarity added in when clustering inside HLA-allele-positive subsets. Repertoires with fewer than 30,000 or more than 120,000 public chains, plus five repertoires with anomalous nucleotide sharing, were excluded from co-occurrence clustering. TCRdb holds this immuneACCESS table with in-frame rearrangements only. Some clones are missing; in checked studies, unresolved V genes explain under half, and the rest has no known cause. V and J calls and clone size come straight from that table; D and trimming were deduced from the DNA. This sample is represented by roughly 160,000 clones; 80% of them were singletons. The top ten clonotypes cover roughly 1.3% of the sample.

The cohort was made up of hundreds of healthy bone marrow donors. Cohort members were all nominally healthy when sampled, although unrecorded immune exposures were likely present. The donor tested CMV seronegative, placing the donor among the 350 to 400 seronegative members of the cohort. A peripheral blood sample was provided by each donor, and peripheral blood mononuclear cells were used for TCR beta sequencing. The Qiagen DNeasy Blood Extraction Kit was used to extract genomic DNA from the blood cell samples. The sequenced material came from PBMCs. The chain uses TRBV6-5 and TRBJ1-2; the best D guess is TRBD1, with 6 bases matching. The sequence was collected from a woman in her forties or fifties in good health and CMV-seronegative. The nucleotides read TGTGCCACTCTGAGGACAGCCAATCTCTATGGCTACACCTTC. This sequence encodes CATLRTANLYGYTF.